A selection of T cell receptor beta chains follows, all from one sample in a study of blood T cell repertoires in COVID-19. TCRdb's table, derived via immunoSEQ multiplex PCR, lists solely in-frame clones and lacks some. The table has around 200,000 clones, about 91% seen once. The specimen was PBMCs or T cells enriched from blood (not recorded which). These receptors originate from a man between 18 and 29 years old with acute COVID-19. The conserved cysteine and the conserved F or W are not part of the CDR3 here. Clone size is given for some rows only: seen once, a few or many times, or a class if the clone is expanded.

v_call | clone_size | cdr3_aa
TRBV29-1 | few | SALTGIRAF
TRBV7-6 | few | ASSSDISSYNEQF
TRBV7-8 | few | ASSFRTESSYEQY
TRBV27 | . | ASSLIDMNTEAF
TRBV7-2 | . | ASSLDKADEQF
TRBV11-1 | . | ASSLRQGGYGYT
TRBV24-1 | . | ATSDLFGSAGTGELF
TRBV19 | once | ASTSGFGTEAF
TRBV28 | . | ASSPRGMNTEAF
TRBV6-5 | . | ASHRGRRETQY
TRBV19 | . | ASMKGLGDGYT
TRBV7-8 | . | ASSLSGTPNTGELF
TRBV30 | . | AWSSSRLSGRATRETQY
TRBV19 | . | ASSIIDSNTGELF
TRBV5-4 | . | ASSLAGTSGGTYEQY
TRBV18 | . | ASSESSYEQY
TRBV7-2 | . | ASSLGQGLYNSPLH
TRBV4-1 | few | ASSQSGTSFDEQY
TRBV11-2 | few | ASSLVQLGSYEQY
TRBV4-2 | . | ASSQGGQETQY
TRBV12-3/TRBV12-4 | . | ASSTIRYEQY
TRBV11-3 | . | ASSRDTDYEQY
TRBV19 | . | ASTGQVNTGELF
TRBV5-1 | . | ASSPPAYEQY
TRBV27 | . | ASSLAGFGDYGYT
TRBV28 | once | ASSLGQGWEPQH
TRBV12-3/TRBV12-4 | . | ASSPDYAYEQY